These 26 T cell receptor beta chains were all obtained from the same sample, sequenced in a study of blood T cell repertoires in COVID-19. Sequenced by immunoSEQ multiplex PCR; TCRdb stores in-frame clones only, minus some. Of 250,000 to 300,000 clones in the sample, 80% to 90% are singletons; the top ten hold around 1.8%. The sequenced material came from PBMCs or T cells enriched from blood (not recorded which). Every receptor here comes from a woman aged 45-60 years who had recovered from COVID-19.

The chain carries TRBV19 and TRBJ2-7; the match to TRBD2 covers 8 bases. Germline CDR1 and CDR2: LNHDA and SQIVND (reference sequence). The CDR3 runs 17 residues. V dropped 4 bases and J dropped 1; count of bases not matched to a gene: 12. CDR3 in amino acids: CASSKPPSGGASYEQYF. The CDR3 region has the DNA TGTGCCAGTAGTAAGCCCCCGAGCGGGGGTGCGTCCTACGAGCAGTACTTC.

The V gene is TRBV6-2 or TRBV6-3, the J gene TRBJ1-5; the D is unclear. CDR1 MNHEY and CDR2 SVGEGT come from the germline V gene. The CDR3 runs to 15 residues. V lost 0 bases and J 1 base, leaving 7 bases between the germline ends. The CDR3 sequence: CASSYSSRSNQPQHF. The CDR3 DNA is TGTGCCAGCAGTTACTCGAGCAGGAGCAATCAGCCCCAGCATTTT.

The chain recombines TRBV10-3 with TRBJ2-3; 10 positions agree with TRBD2. CDR3 length equals 13 residues. Trimming at V came to 10 bases and at J to 1 base, leaving 2 bases not matched to a gene. Germline lookup yields CDR1 ENHRY and CDR2 SYGVKD. The CDR3 DNA is TGTGCCACCGGACTAGCGGGCACAGATACGCAGTATTTT. This translates into CATGLAGTDTQYF.

This chain joins TRBV10-2 and TRBJ2-2, with 8 nucleotides matching TRBD1. V was pared by 6 bases and J by 4 bases, with 7 bases of the junction left unmatched. The CDR3 sequence is 15 residues long. In germline, CDR1 is WSHSY, CDR2 SAAADI. In nucleotides, the CDR3 is TGCGCCAGCAGGGGACAGGCGGTGGGCACCGGGGAGCTGTTTTTT. Its translation is CASRGQAVGTGELFF.

The rearrangement joins TRBV7-9 to TRBJ2-6, with 7 bases fitting TRBD1. The junction had 10 bases not matched to a gene; V was cut back by 4 bases and J by 4 bases. The germline gives CDR1 SEHNR, CDR2 FQNEAQ (reference sequence). The CDR3 covers 17 residues. CDR3 bases: TGTGCCAGCAGCTCCGACAGGGAAAGGGCCGGGGCCAACGTCCTGACTTTC. This codes for CASSSDRERAGANVLTF.

The gene calls are TRBV28 and TRBJ2-7, with D perhaps matching TRBD2 (6 bases). This CDR3 is built from 15 residues. Germline V gives CDR1 MDHEN, CDR2 SYDVKM. Trimming took 3 bases from V and 6 from J, leaving 18 bases between them. The CDR3 region is CASSLSGLLGSEQYF. CDR3 sequence (DNA): TGTGCCAGCAGTTTGTCGGGACTGTTAGGTAGCGAGCAGTACTTC.

The CDR3 reads CASSWIQGQPQHF. As DNA, the CDR3 is TGCGCCAGCAGTTGGATCCAGGGTCAGCCCCAGCATTTT. V usage is TRBV23-1 and J usage is TRBJ1-5, with a tentative D call TRBD1 (5 bases). TRBV23-1 is treated as an ORF (open reading frame) with a function not yet certain. V lost 5 bases to trimming and J lost 6 bases, with 11 bases between them. This CDR3 spans 13 amino acids.

J is TRBJ1-2 and V is TRBV6-1; TRBD1 is a possible D gene (5 bases). V was shortened by 1 base and J by 8 bases, with 14 bases between the two germline ends. CDR1 MNHNS and CDR2 SASEGT come from the germline V gene. There are 14 residues in the CDR3. The CDR3 nucleotides read TGTGCCAGCAGTGAAGGCTGGGGGACTAGGGGCTACACCTTC. This translates into CASSEGWGTRGYTF.

This clone was counted a few times. The gene calls are TRBV28 and TRBJ2-7; 7 positions agree with TRBD2. V lost 8 bases to trimming and J lost 3 bases; unmatched junction nucleotides: 7. This CDR3 region has 13 residues. Per the germline V gene, CDR1 is MDHEN and CDR2 is SYDVKM. CDR3 DNA: TGTGCCAGCGGCCCGGGGGGAGGCTACGAGCAGTACTTC. This encodes CASGPGGGYEQYF.

The rearrangement joins TRBV11-2 to TRBJ2-2; 9 bases map to TRBD1. This CDR3 has 15 amino acids. V lost 5 bases to trimming and J lost 3 bases; unmatched junction nucleotides: 4. Germline assignment: CDR1 SGHAT and CDR2 FQNNGV. CDR3 region: CASSLRTGDTGELFF. The CDR3 nucleotides read TGTGCCAGCAGCCTTCGGACAGGGGACACCGGGGAGCTGTTTTTT.

V gene TRBV29-1 combines with J gene TRBJ2-5; D call uncertain. Per germline, CDR1 SQVTM and CDR2 ANQGSEA. The CDR3 has 12 amino acids. The germline V and J ends were trimmed by 2 bases and 1 base, with 5 bases remaining between them. The CDR3: CSVEFLQETQYF. CDR3 DNA sequence: TGCAGCGTTGAATTTCTCCAAGAGACCCAGTACTTC.

This chain connects TRBV2 to TRBJ1-2; D is possibly TRBD1 (5 bases). Trimming removed 4 bases at V and 4 bases at J, with 10 bases between. Germline CDR1 and CDR2: SNHLY and FYNNEI. The CDR3 contains 13 residues. The CDR3 coding sequence is TGTGCCAGCAGTGTCGGGGGAATCTATGGCTACACCTTC. Its protein is CASSVGGIYGYTF.

The chain links TRBV9 to TRBJ1-5; possible D gene TRBD1, 5 bases. Germline V gene data show CDR1 as SGDLS and CDR2 as YYNGEE. The CDR3 is 15 residues long. Trimming took off 3 bases at V and 0 bases at J, with 10 bases between the two ends. CDR3 sequence: CASSATAHSNQPQHF. The CDR3 DNA reads TGTGCCAGCAGCGCGACAGCCCATAGCAATCAGCCCCAGCATTTT.

The chain combines TRBV7-8 with TRBJ1-5; D remains unclear. Trimming stripped 3 bases from V and 4 bases from J, with 7 bases between. Germline lookup yields CDR1 SGHVS and CDR2 FQNEAQ. The CDR3 extends over 13 amino acids. The CDR3 here is CASSFGGNQPQHF. Written as DNA, the CDR3 is TGTGCCAGCAGCTTTGGCGGTAATCAGCCCCAGCATTTT.

The chain links TRBV30 to TRBJ1-2; D gene unclear. The CDR3 covers 13 residues. Per germline, CDR1 GTSNPN and CDR2 SVGIG (reference sequence). Between the trimmed V and J ends, which lost 0 bases and 6 bases, there was a span of 11 bases. This CDR3 reads CAWSVSLADGYTF. CDR3 nucleotide sequence: TGTGCCTGGAGTGTATCCCTAGCAGATGGCTACACCTTC.

This rearrangement joins TRBV7-6 to TRBJ2-1, with 10 positions matching TRBD2. Germline-derived CDR1 and CDR2 are SGHVS and FNYEAQ. V lost 2 bases, J lost 0 bases, and 16 bases stayed unmatched. CDR3 length equals 21 residues. In nucleotides, the CDR3 is TGTGCCAGCAGCTTAAGGGGGGGTCTAGCGGGAGAAAGTAGCTCCTACAATGAGCAGTTCTTC. Its translation is CASSLRGGLAGESSSYNEQFF.

The chain combines TRBV5-8 with TRBJ1-5; D is perhaps TRBD1 (6 bases). V was clipped by 4 bases and J by 1 base, with 9 bases between them. The V gene's germline CDR1 is SGHTS and CDR2 YDEGEE. The CDR3 is made up of 14 amino acids. CDR3 in DNA: TGTGCCAGCAGCCTTCAGGGGAGCAATCAGCCCCAGCATTTT. Translation: CASSLQGSNQPQHF.

This chain uses TRBV9 with TRBJ2-1; D gene uncertain. Per germline, CDR1 SGDLS and CDR2 YYNGEE. The CDR3 extends over 15 amino acids. V dropped 0 bases and J dropped 0 bases, with 7 bases sitting between them. The CDR3 coding sequence is TGTGCCAGCAGCGTAGATCTGAGCTCCTACAATGAGCAGTTCTTC. Amino acids: CASSVDLSSYNEQFF.

The CDR3 sequence is CASSPRTDAYEQYF. For the CDR3, the DNA is TGCGCCAGCAGCCCTCGGACTGACGCCTACGAGCAGTACTTC. V gene TRBV4-1 combines with J gene TRBJ2-7; D is perhaps TRBD2 (5 bases). CDR1 is MGHRA and CDR2 is YSYEKL in the germline V gene. V was trimmed by 4 bases and J by 2 bases, leaving 12 bases between them. CDR3 length equals 14 residues.

This clone was seen a handful of times. The chain joins TRBV30 to TRBJ2-3; 14 bases map to TRBD2. Germline CDR1 and CDR2: GTSNPN and SVGIG (reference sequence). CDR3 size: 15 residues. V lost 7 bases to trimming and J lost 6 bases; unmatched junction nucleotides: 9. The CDR3 coding sequence is TGTGCCTCGAGGGGACTAGCGGGAGTCAGTGATACGCAGTATTTT. This sequence encodes CASRGLAGVSDTQYF.

Note on this clone: Other DNA sequences in this specimen translate into the identical CDR3. The V and J genes are TRBV5-1 and TRBJ1-2; the match to TRBD1 covers 7 bases. The CDR3 contains 13 residues. CDR1 is SGHRS and CDR2 is YFSETQ in the germline V gene. Trimming took 0 bases from V and 5 from J; bases not matched to a gene: 1. CDR3 coding DNA: TGCGCCAGCAGCTTGGAGGGGGCGTATGGCTACACCTTC. This sequence encodes CASSLEGAYGYTF.

The J gene is TRBJ2-5, the V gene TRBV6-5; 7 bases map to TRBD1. The CDR3 is 14 amino acids. Germline trimming cut 5 bases from V and 4 bases from J; bases unmatched to any gene: 7. CDR1 MNHEY and CDR2 SVGAGI come from the germline V gene. The CDR3 DNA is TGTGCCAGCAGTCCGACAGGGATGGGAGAGACCCAGTACTTC. Translation gives CASSPTGMGETQYF.

The genes are TRBV19 and TRBJ1-2; TRBD1 agrees at 9 bases. The junction had 8 bases not matched to a gene; V was cut back by 5 bases and J by 4 bases. Germline assignment: CDR1 LNHDA and CDR2 SQIVND (reference sequence). The CDR3 is made up of 15 amino acids. The CDR3 here is CASSLTGGRGYGYTF. CDR3 in DNA: TGTGCCAGTAGTCTTACAGGGGGCAGGGGCTATGGCTACACCTTC.

J is TRBJ1-2 and V is TRBV28, with a tentative D call TRBD1 (6 bases). Trimming removed 4 bases at V and 4 bases at J, with 13 bases between. The V gene's germline CDR1 is MDHEN and CDR2 SYDVKM. The CDR3 is 14 amino acids. The CDR3 loop reads CASSSQGRSYGYTF. The CDR3 bases are TGTGCCAGCAGTTCGCAGGGGAGAAGCTATGGCTACACCTTC.

J is TRBJ2-7 and V is TRBV25-1; 7 bases fit TRBD2. The germline V gene encodes CDR1 MGHDK and CDR2 SYGVNS. J was trimmed by 3 bases and V by 3 bases; bases with no gene match: 5. The CDR3 contains 14 residues. The CDR3 is CASSDWLADYEQYF. The CDR3, as DNA: TGTGCCAGCAGTGATTGGCTAGCGGACTACGAGCAGTACTTC.

The rearrangement uses TRBV5-4 and TRBJ2-7; 15 bases align to TRBD2. Unmatched junction bases numbered 6, after V lost 4 bases and J lost 7 bases. This CDR3 spans 15 amino acids. Germline lookup yields CDR1 SGHNT and CDR2 YYREEE (reference sequence). CDR3 DNA: TGTGCCAGCAGCGGACCGGGACTAGCGGGAGGTGAGCAGTACTTC. Translated: CASSGPGLAGGEQYF. Combining the CDR3 with reference TRBV5-4 and TRBJ2-7 gives the whole variable domain ETGVTQSPTHLIKTRGQQVTLRCSSQSGHNTVSWYQQALGQGPQFIFQYYREEENGRGNFPPRFSGLQFPNYSSELNVNALELDDSALYLCASSGPGLAGGEQYFGPGTRLTVT.